This T cell receptor beta chain was recorded in a study of T-cell reconstitution after alpha-beta-depleted transplantation in children. The TCRbeta library incorporated unique molecular identifiers. Each CDR3 protein gets one entry after TCRdb re-called the PCR reads with MiXCR. The sample lists 500,000 to 600,000 distinct CDR3 sequences, about a sixth occurring once. This clonotype was picked up a small number of times. V lost 1 base to trimming and J lost 3 bases, with 10 bases between them. The CDR3 runs to 15 residues. Germline V lookup: CDR1 SGHAT, CDR2 FQNNGV. The chain is built from TRBV11-2 and TRBJ1-3; D ambiguous. Sample: PBMCs from the stem cell graft donor, taken from the stem cell graft. This clonotype was obtained from a human donor who donated a stem cell graft to a child with acute lymphoblastic leukemia. Here the CDR3 reads CASSLALAGGNTIYF. The CDR3 DNA follows: TGTGCCAGCAGCTTAGCCCTGGCAGGTGGAAACACCATATATTTT.